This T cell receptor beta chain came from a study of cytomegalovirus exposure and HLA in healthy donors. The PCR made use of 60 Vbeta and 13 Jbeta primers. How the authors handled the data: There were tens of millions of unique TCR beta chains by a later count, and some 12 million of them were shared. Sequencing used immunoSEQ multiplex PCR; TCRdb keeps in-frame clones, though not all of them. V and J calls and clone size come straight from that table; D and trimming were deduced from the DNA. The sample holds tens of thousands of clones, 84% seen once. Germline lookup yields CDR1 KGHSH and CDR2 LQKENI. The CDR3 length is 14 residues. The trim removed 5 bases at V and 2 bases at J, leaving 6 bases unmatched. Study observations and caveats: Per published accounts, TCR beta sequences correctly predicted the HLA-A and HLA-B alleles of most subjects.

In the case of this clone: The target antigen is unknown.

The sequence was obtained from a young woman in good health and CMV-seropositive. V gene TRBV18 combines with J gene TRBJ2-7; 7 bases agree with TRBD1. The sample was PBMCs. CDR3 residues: CASSGRDRPYEQYF. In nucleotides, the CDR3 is TGTGCCAGCTCAGGCCGGGACAGACCCTACGAGCAGTACTTC.